This is a list of T cell receptor beta chains from one sample in a study of glioma-infiltrating T cells after dendritic cell vaccination. TCRdb's copy holds only in-frame clones and misses some; the assay was immunoSEQ multiplex PCR. Of about 87,000 clones in the sample, around 86% are singletons; the top ten hold about 6.8%. The sequencing here drew on blood, taken after dendritic cell vaccination. The receptors were sampled from a human donor with glioblastoma. CDR3s include the opening cysteine and the closing phenylalanine or tryptophan. A D gene is named only where the DNA matches it firmly. A row's size may be missing; if present it is once, few, many or a size class.

v_gene,d_gene,j_gene,abundance,CDR3nt,CDR3aa
TRBV2,.,TRBJ2-7,few,TGTGCCAGCACCGCTAGCGCGGGCTCCTACGAGCAGTACTTC,CASTASAGSYEQYF
TRBV5-1,.,TRBJ1-4,.,TGCGCCAGCAGCTTGGCCGGGACAACTAATGAAAAACTGTTTTTT,CASSLAGTTNEKLFF
TRBV6-5,.,TRBJ1-6,.,TGTGCCAGCAGTTACGGGGGCCACCATTATTCACCCCTCCACTTT,CASSYGGHHYSPLHF
TRBV9,.,TRBJ2-1,.,TGTGCCAGCAGCGTGGGGGCGGACTCCTACAATGAGCAGTTCTTC,CASSVGADSYNEQFF
TRBV27,.,TRBJ1-1,few,TGTGCCAGCAGTTCCAATCCGGAACGCGGAACTGAAGCTTTCTTT,CASSSNPERGTEAFF
TRBV5-1,.,TRBJ1-1,.,TGCGCCAGCAGCTCCTCCAGTGGGAACACTGAAGCTTTCTTT,CASSSSSGNTEAFF
TRBV6-5,TRBD2,TRBJ2-1,.,TGTGCCAGTTGGGCCGGGGGGGCCTACAATGAGCAGTTCTTC,CASWAGGAYNEQFF
TRBV7-2,.,TRBJ1-4,.,TGTGCCAGCAGCTTAGGTCGCGATGAAAAACTGTTTTTT,CASSLGRDEKLFF
TRBV9,TRBD1,TRBJ1-1,.,TGTGCCAGTAGCGCGGGACAGGGTGTCACTGAAGCTTTCTTT,CASSAGQGVTEAFF
TRBV7-2,.,TRBJ1-3,.,TGTGCCAGCAGCTTAATGGGGGGGGATAACACCATATATTTT,CASSLMGGDNTIYF
TRBV5-6,TRBD1,TRBJ2-7,.,TGTGCCAGCAGCCCGGGGACAGGGCGCGAGCAGTACTTC,CASSPGTGREQYF
TRBV7-7,.,TRBJ2-3,.,TGTGCCAGCAGCCCCGGGGTAGCAGCCACAGATACGCAGTATTTT,CASSPGVAATDTQYF
TRBV4-1,.,TRBJ2-1,.,TGCGCCAGCAGCCAAGAAACTACTTCCTACAATGAGCAGTTCTTC,CASSQETTSYNEQFF